This TCR beta chain emerged from a study of CD8 T cell repertoires and HIV-1 epitope variants. Study information: 1M T cells were kept uncultured as a baseline.

As for this clone: What it binds is not known.

Assay used: immunoSEQ multiplex PCR; TCRdb lists only in-frame clones, some missing. The profile shows 1,500 to 2,000 clones, more than 65% of them singletons. Trimming at V came to 4 bases and at J to 0 bases, leaving 9 bases not matched to a gene. The CDR3 is made up of 18 amino acids. Per germline, CDR1 MDHEN and CDR2 SYDVKM. The chain couples TRBV28 to TRBJ1-2; TRBD1 matches 12 bases. The source is a male donor with HIV. The sample was cultured CD8+ T cells derived from PBMCs. The CDR3 region is CASSSTAGTGGPNYGYTF. The CDR3 coding sequence is TGTGCCAGCAGTTCTACTGCCGGGACAGGGGGCCCTAACTATGGCTACACCTTC.